Detailed here is one TCR beta chain. What it binds is not known. The data are from a study of cytomegalovirus exposure and HLA in healthy donors. Germline assignment: CDR1 SGHRS and CDR2 YFSETQ. The ends were cut back, 4 bases at V and 0 bases at J, with 14 bases in the middle. The CDR3 contains 16 residues. The PCR had 60 Vbeta and 13 Jbeta primers. Profiled with immunoSEQ multiplex PCR; TCRdb holds only in-frame clones, not every one. The table includes about 150,000 clones, 60% to 85% detected once. Notes on the study in general: Later findings reportedly placed an Asian-associated ancestry cluster below the 666-donor mean for N-insertions. Apparent HLA restriction characterized most CMV-associated TCR beta chains in a later analysis. A few CMV-associated chains were confirmed in vitro to be specific for CMV antigens.

When sampled, the donors appeared nominally healthy, though they likely had unrecorded immune exposures. Sequenced input: PBMCs. This clonotype originated in a man aged 35-49 years in good health and CMV-seropositive. The chain couples TRBV5-1 to TRBJ2-1; D unclear. In DNA form, the CDR3 reads TGCGCCAGCAGCCCCTTTTCTCGCGGCTCCTACAATGAGCAGTTCTTC. Protein product: CASSPFSRGSYNEQFF.